This is a list of T cell receptor beta chains from one sample in a study of a mutant IDH1 vaccine in newly diagnosed glioma. For these TCRs, the target antigens are not known. Produced via immunoSEQ multiplex PCR; TCRdb's table is partial and in-frame only. The top ten hold roughly 4.7% of the sample, which has more than 60,000 clones, under 85% seen once. Sequences were derived from PBMCs, sampled from a glioma patient whose treatment included an IDH1 peptide vaccine. The source of these receptors is a man aged 50 to 59 with glioma. Both conserved end residues are part of each CDR3. The D gene is left open where the match is weak. Clone size, where shown, is once, few, many, or a class for clones that have expanded.

v_call: TRBV4-1
clone_size: .
d_call: TRBD1
j_call: TRBJ1-2
cdr3_nt: TGCGCCAGCAGCCAAGGGGACAGGGGGTTCTATGGCTACACCTTC
cdr3_aa: CASSQGDRGFYGYTF

v_call: TRBV7-9
clone_size: few
d_call: TRBD1
j_call: TRBJ2-1
cdr3_nt: TGTGCCAGCACCATAGGTCCGGTCAGGGGGCGCGACTACAATGAGCAGTTCTTC
cdr3_aa: CASTIGPVRGRDYNEQFF

v_call: TRBV5-4
clone_size: .
d_call: .
j_call: TRBJ2-7
cdr3_nt: TGTGCCAGCAGCTTAGCGGTGAACCGGCTCGAGCAGTACTTC
cdr3_aa: CASSLAVNRLEQYF

v_call: TRBV5-1
clone_size: .
d_call: .
j_call: TRBJ2-3
cdr3_nt: TGCGCCAGCAGCTTGGCCGGGCGGGCGGATACGCAGTATTTT
cdr3_aa: CASSLAGRADTQYF

v_call: TRBV29-1
clone_size: .
d_call: .
j_call: TRBJ2-7
cdr3_nt: TGCAGCGTTAGTGGCAGGTCAGCCTACGAGCAGTACTTC
cdr3_aa: CSVSGRSAYEQYF

v_call: TRBV7-6
clone_size: .
d_call: .
j_call: TRBJ2-3
cdr3_nt: TGTGCCAGCAGAGGGGACACCCTTACGCAGTATTTT
cdr3_aa: CASRGDTLTQYF

v_call: TRBV9
clone_size: .
d_call: TRBD1
j_call: TRBJ2-2
cdr3_nt: TGTGCCAGCAGCGTGGGACAGGGTGGAACCGGGGAGCTGTTTTTT
cdr3_aa: CASSVGQGGTGELFF

v_call: TRBV25-1
clone_size: .
d_call: TRBD1
j_call: TRBJ1-1
cdr3_nt: TGTGCCAGCGTAGGACAGGGGAACACTGAAGCTTTCTTT
cdr3_aa: CASVGQGNTEAFF

v_call: TRBV28
clone_size: .
d_call: .
j_call: TRBJ2-7
cdr3_nt: TGTGCCAGCACAGTCGCCAAGCCCTACGAGCAGTACTTC
cdr3_aa: CASTVAKPYEQYF

v_call: TRBV10-3
clone_size: .
d_call: TRBD2
j_call: TRBJ2-1
cdr3_nt: TGTGCCATCAGTCCAGACCGAGCGGGGGTACTGAACAATGAGCAGTTCTTC
cdr3_aa: CAISPDRAGVLNNEQFF

v_call: TRBV9
clone_size: .
d_call: .
j_call: TRBJ2-7
cdr3_nt: TGTGCCAGCAGCCTACAGGGCTCCCAATACGAGCAGTACTTC
cdr3_aa: CASSLQGSQYEQYF

v_call: TRBV18
clone_size: few
d_call: .
j_call: TRBJ2-1
cdr3_nt: TGTGCCAGCTCACCGAAACCAGAGTTTAGCTCCTACAATGAGCAGTTCTTC
cdr3_aa: CASSPKPEFSSYNEQFF

v_call: TRBV2
clone_size: few
d_call: TRBD1
j_call: TRBJ1-1
cdr3_nt: TGTGCCAGCAGGCGGACAGGGACGGCTTTCTTT
cdr3_aa: CASRRTGTAFF

v_call: TRBV9
clone_size: few
d_call: .
j_call: TRBJ1-5
cdr3_nt: TGTGCCAGCAGCGAAGCGGGGGCAAGCAATCAGCCCCAGCATTTT
cdr3_aa: CASSEAGASNQPQHF

v_call: TRBV15
clone_size: .
d_call: TRBD2
j_call: TRBJ2-1
cdr3_nt: TGTGCCACCAGCAGAGACCGCGGGGGATGGGAGCAGTTCTTC
cdr3_aa: CATSRDRGGWEQFF

v_call: TRBV6-1
clone_size: .
d_call: TRBD1
j_call: TRBJ1-1
cdr3_nt: TGTGCCAGCAGTGAATACACAGGGGGCTACACTGAAGCTTTCTTT
cdr3_aa: CASSEYTGGYTEAFF

v_call: TRBV29-1
clone_size: .
d_call: .
j_call: TRBJ2-2
cdr3_nt: TGCAGCGTTGATGGGGGTTCGAACACCGGGGAGCTGTTTTTT
cdr3_aa: CSVDGGSNTGELFF

v_call: TRBV30
clone_size: .
d_call: TRBD1
j_call: TRBJ2-3
cdr3_nt: TGTGCCTGGAGTGGGACAGGGGGATGGGGTACGCAGTATTTT
cdr3_aa: CAWSGTGGWGTQYF

v_call: TRBV6-4
clone_size: once
d_call: .
j_call: TRBJ1-1
cdr3_nt: TGTGCCAGCAGCCCCGGGCCCGGGAACACTGAAGCTTTCTTT
cdr3_aa: CASSPGPGNTEAFF

v_call: TRBV25-1
clone_size: .
d_call: .
j_call: TRBJ1-1
cdr3_nt: TGTGCCAGCAGAGGGGACAACACTGAAGCTTTCTTT
cdr3_aa: CASRGDNTEAFF

v_call: TRBV6-5
clone_size: .
d_call: .
j_call: TRBJ1-1
cdr3_nt: TGTGCCAGCAGTCCGGATACCAACACTGAAGCTTTCTTT
cdr3_aa: CASSPDTNTEAFF

v_call: TRBV18
clone_size: .
d_call: .
j_call: TRBJ1-1
cdr3_nt: TGTGCCAGCTCACCACGGTCGGATGAAGCTTTCTTT
cdr3_aa: CASSPRSDEAFF

v_call: TRBV9
clone_size: .
d_call: .
j_call: TRBJ2-1
cdr3_nt: TGTGCCAGCAGCGTGGAGAGGGGAAGGAACAATGAGCAGTTCTTC
cdr3_aa: CASSVERGRNNEQFF

v_call: TRBV19
clone_size: .
d_call: .
j_call: TRBJ1-2
cdr3_nt: TGTGCCAGTTCTCCGAGAGGCCTGGGCTACACCTTC
cdr3_aa: CASSPRGLGYTF

v_call: TRBV30
clone_size: once
d_call: .
j_call: TRBJ1-1
cdr3_nt: TGTGCCTGGAGTAGACAAGGAAACACTGAAGCTTTCTTT
cdr3_aa: CAWSRQGNTEAFF

v_call: TRBV5-1
clone_size: .
d_call: .
j_call: TRBJ2-7
cdr3_nt: TGCGCCAGCAGCTTGGCCGGTCTCGTTGGATCCTACGAGCAGTACTTC
cdr3_aa: CASSLAGLVGSYEQYF

v_call: TRBV19
clone_size: .
d_call: .
j_call: TRBJ2-3
cdr3_nt: TGTGCCAGTACCGGCGACCAGGGAAGCACAGATACGCAGTATTTT
cdr3_aa: CASTGDQGSTDTQYF

v_call: TRBV19
clone_size: .
d_call: TRBD1
j_call: TRBJ1-1
cdr3_nt: TGTGCCAGCGGGGGACAGGGGAACACTGAAGCTTTCTTT
cdr3_aa: CASGGQGNTEAFF

v_call: TRBV4-1
clone_size: few
d_call: .
j_call: TRBJ1-2
cdr3_nt: TGCGCCAGCAGCCAAGAACGGGGTTATGGCTACACCTTC
cdr3_aa: CASSQERGYGYTF

v_call: TRBV2
clone_size: .
d_call: .
j_call: TRBJ2-7
cdr3_nt: TGTGCCAGCAGCGCGGACAGTTTTTACGAGCAGTACTTC
cdr3_aa: CASSADSFYEQYF

v_call: TRBV7-2
clone_size: .
d_call: .
j_call: TRBJ2-2
cdr3_nt: TGTGCCAGCAGCTTAGTAGGTAGCACCGGGGAGCTGTTTTTT
cdr3_aa: CASSLVGSTGELFF

v_call: TRBV29-1
clone_size: .
d_call: .
j_call: TRBJ2-3
cdr3_nt: TGCAGCGTTGGCTGGGGGTCAAGCACAGATACGCAGTATTTT
cdr3_aa: CSVGWGSSTDTQYF